Each of the 31 T cell receptor beta chains below was sequenced from the same sample in a study of T cell responses to AZD1222 COVID-19 vaccine. Data came from immunoSEQ multiplex PCR; TCRdb stores just in-frame clones and leaves some out. The sample lists around 130,000 clones; 94% were seen once. This specimen was peripheral blood, taken on day 0 of AZD1222 vaccination. The source is an adult in good health.

This clone was found once. V is TRBV6-2 or TRBV6-3 and J is TRBJ1-5; D unresolved. The CDR3 is 14 residues long. CDR1 MNHEY and CDR2 SVGEGT come from the germline V gene. V shed 2 bases and J shed 7 bases, with 12 bases lying between them. The CDR3 spells CASSYEEGPQPQHF. In DNA form, the CDR3 reads TGTGCCAGCAGTTACGAGGAAGGGCCCCAGCCCCAGCATTTT.

Only one count was recorded for this clone. J is TRBJ2-7 and V is TRBV5-6; possible D gene TRBD1, 6 bases. The germline gives CDR1 SGHDT, CDR2 YYEEEE. This CDR3 is built from 13 residues. V was shortened by 3 bases and J by 6 bases, with 13 bases between the two germline ends. The CDR3 protein is CASSYGAGVEQYF. The CDR3 bases are TGTGCCAGCAGCTACGGCGCAGGGGTCGAGCAGTACTTC. Supplemented by reference TRBV5-6 and TRBJ2-7, the full variable domain reads DAGVTQSPTHLIKTRGQQVTLRCSPKSGHDTVSWYQQALGQGPQFIFQYYEEEERQRGNFPDRFSGHQFPNYSSELNVNALLLGDSALYLCASSYGAGVEQYFGPGTRLTVT.

The gene calls are TRBV9 and TRBJ1-2; D ambiguous. Trimming took off 0 bases at V and 5 bases at J, with 20 bases between the two ends. The CDR3 is made up of 17 amino acids. Germline values: CDR1 SGDLS, CDR2 YYNGEE. In DNA, the CDR3 is TGTGCCAGCAGCGTAGAGGGTTCTCGGAAAAGGAGTTATGGCTACACCTTC. It specifies CASSVEGSRKRSYGYTF.

The chain employs TRBV9 and TRBJ1-1; D not certain. V lost 3 bases and J 1 base, leaving 10 bases between the germline ends. Germline V lookup: CDR1 SGDLS, CDR2 YYNGEE. The CDR3 runs to 14 residues. CDR3 loop: CASSAVPENTEAFF. The CDR3 region has the DNA TGTGCCAGCAGCGCGGTGCCCGAGAACACTGAAGCTTTCTTT.

The chain couples TRBV29-1 to TRBJ1-5, with D possibly being TRBD1 (5 bases). V lost 0 bases to trimming and J lost 9 bases, with 15 bases between them. This CDR3 is built from 14 residues. Germline V gene data show CDR1 as SQVTM and CDR2 as ANQGSEA. CDR3 coding DNA: TGCAGCGTTGAAGATTCGACAGCCTGGGGGCCCCAGCATTTT. Translated: CSVEDSTAWGPQHF.

This chain links TRBV28 with TRBJ2-7; 11 positions agree with TRBD1. The V and J ends lost 2 bases and 7 bases, in that order; junction bases with no gene match: 7. The CDR3 runs to 15 residues. The germline V gene has CDR1 MDHEN and CDR2 SYDVKM. CDR3 protein: CASSLGDRGVGEQYF. The CDR3 DNA is TGTGCCAGCAGTTTAGGGGACAGGGGGGTTGGGGAGCAGTACTTC.

The CDR3 protein is CASSSLDSYNQPQHF. The CDR3 DNA reads as TGCGCCAGCAGCTCCCTGGACAGTTACAATCAGCCCCAGCATTTT. The genes are TRBV5-1 and TRBJ1-5, with D perhaps TRBD1 (6 bases). Trimming removed 3 bases from V and 3 bases from J, with 13 bases in between. Germline V CDR1 and CDR2: SGHRS, YFSETQ. This CDR3 contains 15 residues. The full variable domain, rest sourced from reference TRBV5-1 and TRBJ1-5, is KAGVTQTPRYLIKTRGQQVTLSCSPISGHRSVSWYQQTPGQGLQFLFEYFSETQRNKGNFPGRFSGRQFSNSRSEMNVSTLELGDSALYLCASSSLDSYNQPQHFGDGTRLSIL.

This sequence joins TRBV12-2 and TRBJ1-2. TRBV12-2 is a pseudogene locus. This CDR3 region has 15 residues. The CDR3 sequence: CASRSPRPSSYGYTF. In DNA form, the CDR3 reads TGTGCAAGTCGCTCACCTAGGCCCTCCAGTTATGGCTACACCTTC.

This sequence joins TRBV29-1 and TRBJ2-2; D tentatively reads TRBD1 or TRBD2 (5 bases each). The length of the CDR3 is 12 residues. CDR1 is SQVTM, CDR2 ANQGSEA, per germline. V was clipped by 6 bases and J by 5 bases, with 10 bases between them. The DNA of the CDR3 is TGCAGCGTCCCGGGGCAGACCGGGGAGCTGTTTTTT. This codes for CSVPGQTGELFF.

CDR3 nucleotides: TGCGCCAGCAGCCCCGGATGGGAACCCGAACTACTTGGCACCTTC. This translates into CASSPGWEPELLGTF. The chain has TRBV4-3 and TRBJ1-2; D is unresolved. Germline CDR1 and CDR2: LGHNA and YSLEER. The CDR3 extends over 15 amino acids. Trimming took 4 bases from V and 13 from J, leaving 25 bases between them.

The chain has TRBV5-1 and TRBJ2-1; 9 bases map to TRBD2. The germline V gene encodes CDR1 SGHRS and CDR2 YFSETQ. With V trimmed by 4 bases and J by 7 bases, 12 bases remained unmatched. The CDR3 is 16 amino acids. CDR3 nucleotides: TGCGCCAGCAGCCCCCAAGTTAGCGGGAGACTAAATGAGCAGTTCTTC. The encoded protein is CASSPQVSGRLNEQFF.

This clone showed up just once. The chain carries TRBV11-2 and TRBJ1-3, with D perhaps matching TRBD1 (6 bases). V shed 1 base and J shed 0 bases, with 7 bases lying between them. The CDR3 has 15 residues. Germline V lookup: CDR1 SGHAT, CDR2 FQNNGV. The CDR3 sequence: CASSLVQGSGNTIYF. The DNA of the CDR3 is TGTGCCAGCAGCTTAGTACAGGGCTCTGGAAACACCATATATTTT.

This chain uses TRBV28 with TRBJ1-1; no firm D call. The germline CDR1 and CDR2 sequences are MDHEN and SYDVKM. V lost 6 bases and J lost 7, with 18 bases in between. This CDR3 comprises 14 residues. The CDR3 nucleotides read TGTGCCAGCAGGGACCTAAGAGAAAAGGGTGAAGCTTTCTTT. Residues: CASRDLREKGEAFF.

J is TRBJ2-3 and V is TRBV10-2, with 11 nucleotides matching TRBD2. V shed 6 bases and J 6 bases; nucleotides not matched to a gene: 11. In germline, CDR1 is WSHSY, CDR2 SAAADI. This CDR3 has 16 amino acids. CDR3 loop: CASSQLAGVIPDTQYF. In nucleotides, the CDR3 is TGCGCCAGCAGCCAACTAGCGGGAGTGATTCCCGATACGCAGTATTTT.

The rearrangement uses TRBV4-1 and TRBJ2-4; D gene uncertain. This CDR3 is 16 amino acids long. Germline assignment: CDR1 MGHRA and CDR2 YSYEKL. Deletions cut 0 bases from V and 1 base from J, with 10 bases between. CDR3 nucleotides: TGCGCCAGCAGCCAAGATAGTCCCTTTGCCAAAAACATTCAGTACTTC. Residues: CASSQDSPFAKNIQYF.

The chain couples TRBV7-3 to TRBJ2-3, with 8 nucleotides matching TRBD2. CDR3 size: 17 residues. V dropped 2 bases and J dropped 8; count of bases not matched to a gene: 15. CDR1 is SGHTA and CDR2 is FQGTGA in the germline V gene. CDR3 sequence (DNA): TGTGCCAGCAGCTTAGCCGGGACTAGAAGCCACCGGGTTACGCAGTATTTT. Its translation: CASSLAGTRSHRVTQYF.

The CDR3 DNA reads TGTGCCAGCAGTTACTCGAGGGGCGAGCAGTACTTC. Its protein product is CASSYSRGEQYF. The chain employs TRBV6-6 and TRBJ2-7; perhaps D is TRBD1 or TRBD2 (5 bases each). This CDR3 contains 12 residues. Per the germline V gene, CDR1 is MNHNY and CDR2 is SVGAGI (reference sequence). Trimming removed 0 bases at V and 6 bases at J, with 6 bases between.

This clone was observed a single time. J is TRBJ2-5 and V is TRBV27; D is perhaps TRBD1 (6 bases). The CDR3 runs to 17 residues. Germline V lookup: CDR1 MNHEY, CDR2 SMNVEV (reference sequence). Trimming took 6 bases from V and 4 from J, leaving 24 bases between them. In DNA form, the CDR3 reads TGTGCCAGCAGGAAGGGTACAGGGCCGTCCAAAGGAGAGACCCAGTACTTC. Translation: CASRKGTGPSKGETQYF.

This chain connects TRBV28 to TRBJ2-1; D possibly matches TRBD1 or TRBD2 (5 bases each). Germline values: CDR1 MDHEN, CDR2 SYDVKM. Trimming shortened V by 7 bases and J by 8 bases, and 21 bases separated the two germline ends. CDR3 size: 15 residues. CDR3: CASKITGPQNDEQFF. CDR3 coding DNA: TGTGCCAGCAAAATCACGGGACCCCAAAACGATGAGCAGTTCTTC.

The rearrangement links TRBV7-6 to TRBJ2-7; 8 bases match TRBD2. CDR3 length: 15 amino acids. After removal of 0 bases from V and 7 bases from J, the junction contained 8 bases not matched to a gene. Germline V gene lookup returns CDR1 SGHVS and CDR2 FNYEAQ. The CDR3 loop reads CASSLAPGGQEEQYF. The CDR3 DNA follows: TGTGCCAGCAGCTTAGCGCCGGGAGGGCAGGAGGAGCAGTACTTC.

This chain joins TRBV18 and TRBJ1-3; D gene ambiguous. The germline V gene has CDR1 KGHSH and CDR2 LQKENI. CDR3 length: 16 residues. Trimming cost V 5 bases and J 0 bases, with 14 bases left between them. The CDR3 loop is CASSLGPASSGNTIYF. Written as DNA, the CDR3 is TGTGCCAGCTCATTAGGACCGGCGAGCTCTGGAAACACCATATATTTT.

The chain links TRBV3-1 (or the pseudogene TRBV3-2) to TRBJ2-1; the D is unclear. The V end lost 2 bases, the J end lost 10 bases, and 12 bases lay between the germline ends. The germline gives CDR1 LGHDT, CDR2 YNNKEL (reference sequence). This CDR3 contains 13 residues. CDR3 protein: CASSQPSGYEQFF. CDR3 nucleotide sequence: TGTGCCAGCAGCCAACCTAGTGGCTACGAGCAGTTCTTC.

This clone was picked up many times. This chain uses TRBV4-2 with TRBJ1-1; a possible D gene is TRBD1 (5 bases). The germline CDR1 and CDR2 sequences are LGHNA and YNFKEQ. The CDR3 covers 16 residues. Between the trimmed V and J ends, which lost 1 base and 0 bases, there was a span of 12 bases. The CDR3 protein is CASSQGTGLMNTEAFF. CDR3 in DNA: TGTGCCAGCAGCCAAGGCACAGGCCTCATGAACACTGAAGCTTTCTTT.

The gene calls are TRBV18 and TRBJ1-1; D is unclear. Trimming took off 3 bases at V and 0 bases at J, with 8 bases between the two ends. The CDR3 is made up of 14 amino acids. The germline V gene encodes CDR1 KGHSH and CDR2 LQKENI. Written as DNA, the CDR3 is TGTGCCAGCTCACCGGGCGCTATGAACACTGAAGCTTTCTTT. It yields the protein CASSPGAMNTEAFF. Looking up the rest from reference TRBV18 and TRBJ1-1 gives the full variable domain: NAGVMQNPRHLVRRRGQEARLRCSPMKGHSHVYWYRQLPEEGLKFMVYLQKENIIDESGMPKERFSAEFPKEGPSILRIQQVVRGDSAAYFCASSPGAMNTEAFFGQGTRLTVV.

The rearrangement joins TRBV5-1 to TRBJ2-1; no reliable D call. There are 14 residues in the CDR3. In germline, CDR1 is SGHRS, CDR2 YFSETQ. Trimming stripped 0 bases from V and 0 bases from J, with 4 bases between. CDR3 bases: TGCGCCAGCAGCTTGGACAGCTCCTACAATGAGCAGTTCTTC. Translation: CASSLDSSYNEQFF.

The rearrangement uses TRBV28 and TRBJ1-2, with a possible D match to TRBD1 (5 bases). The ends were cut back, 9 bases at V and 4 bases at J, with 18 bases in the middle. CDR1 and CDR2 from the germline V gene are MDHEN and SYDVKM. The CDR3 totals 14 residues. The DNA for the CDR3 is TGTGCCAGTCTGTTACTTCAGGGTACCTATGGCTACACCTTC. Its protein is CASLLLQGTYGYTF.

V is TRBV3-1 (or the pseudogene TRBV3-2) and J is TRBJ2-6; D is uncertain. In germline, CDR1 is LGHDT, CDR2 YNNKEL (reference sequence). This CDR3 spans 16 amino acids. V was trimmed by 1 base and J by 0 bases, leaving 7 bases between them. CDR3 sequence: CASSQGLSSGANVLTF. In DNA, the CDR3 is TGTGCCAGCAGCCAAGGGCTTTCCTCTGGGGCCAACGTCCTGACTTTC.

The chain carries TRBV7-8 and TRBJ1-2, with D hard to call. V lost 3 bases and J lost 3, with 11 bases in between. Germline V gene lookup returns CDR1 SGHVS and CDR2 FQNEAQ. The CDR3 has 14 amino acids. Here the CDR3 reads CASSLNPVDYGYTF. Here the CDR3 DNA reads TGTGCCAGCAGCTTGAACCCCGTGGACTATGGCTACACCTTC.

The genes are TRBV6-5 and TRBJ1-1; D uncertain. Germline values: CDR1 MNHEY, CDR2 SVGAGI. Trimming took 10 bases from V and 4 from J, leaving 16 bases between them. This CDR3 has 13 residues. This CDR3 is CATRRSGITEAFF. CDR3 coding DNA: TGTGCCACCCGACGGTCGGGTATCACTGAAGCTTTCTTT.

The V gene is TRBV6-1, the J gene TRBJ2-1; 7 nucleotides align to TRBD1. Losses at the gene ends were 3 bases for V and 4 bases for J; bases not matched to a gene: 6. The CDR3 consists of 15 residues. The germline V gene encodes CDR1 MNHNS and CDR2 SASEGT. The CDR3 bases are TGTGCCAGCAGTGACAGGACACAGGGGTACAATGAGCAGTTCTTC. Amino acid sequence: CASSDRTQGYNEQFF.

The chain employs TRBV28 and TRBJ2-2; TRBD1 matches at 8 bases. With 10 bases clipped from V and 4 bases from J, the junction kept 14 bases outside the gene matches. Per germline, CDR1 MDHEN and CDR2 SYDVKM. CDR3 length: 16 amino acids. The CDR3 region is CATESGTGSTTGELFF. The CDR3 nucleotides are TGTGCCACCGAGTCCGGGACAGGTAGTACCACCGGGGAGCTGTTTTTT.